The clone carrying this T cell receptor (beta chain) has a single count. This entry is derived from a study of blood T cell repertoires in COVID-19. V lost 4 bases to trimming and J lost 6 bases; unmatched junction nucleotides: 5. The V gene's germline CDR1 is SGHTA and CDR2 FQGNSA. This CDR3 comprises 14 residues. Method: immunoSEQ multiplex PCR; TCRdb's copy keeps in-frame clones and lacks some. The profile shows tens of thousands of clones, over 65% of them singletons. Input material: peripheral blood. The clonotype originates from a human donor in a cohort sampled during active COVID-19. The chain couples TRBV7-2 to TRBJ2-3, with 9 nucleotides matching TRBD1. In DNA, the CDR3 is TGTGCCAGCAGCTCGACAGGGGGTCGGGATACGCAGTATTTT. Amino acids: CASSSTGGRDTQYF. The complete variable domain, with remaining parts taken from reference TRBV7-2 and TRBJ2-3, reads GAGVSQSPSNKVTEKGKDVELRCDPISGHTALYWYRQSLGQGLEFLIYFQGNSAPDKSGLPSDRFSAERTGGSVSTLTIQRTQQEDSAVYLCASSSTGGRDTQYFGPGTRLTVL.